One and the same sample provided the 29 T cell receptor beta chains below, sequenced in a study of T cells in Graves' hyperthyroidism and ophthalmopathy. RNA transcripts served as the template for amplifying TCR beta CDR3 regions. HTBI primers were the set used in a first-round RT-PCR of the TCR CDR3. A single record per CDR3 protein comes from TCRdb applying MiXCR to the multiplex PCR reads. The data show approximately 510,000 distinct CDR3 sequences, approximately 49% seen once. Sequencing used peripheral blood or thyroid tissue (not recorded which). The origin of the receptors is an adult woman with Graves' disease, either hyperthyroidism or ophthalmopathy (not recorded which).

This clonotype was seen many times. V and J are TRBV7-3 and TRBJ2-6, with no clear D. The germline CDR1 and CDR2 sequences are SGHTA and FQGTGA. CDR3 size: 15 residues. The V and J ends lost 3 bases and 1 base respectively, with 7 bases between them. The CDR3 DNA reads TGTGCCAGCAGCTTCGGAAATTCTGGGGCCAACGTCCTGACTTTC. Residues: CASSFGNSGANVLTF.

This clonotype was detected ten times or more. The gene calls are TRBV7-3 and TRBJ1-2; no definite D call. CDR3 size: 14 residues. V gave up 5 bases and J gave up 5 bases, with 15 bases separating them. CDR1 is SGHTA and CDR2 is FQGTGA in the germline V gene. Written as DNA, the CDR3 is TGTGCCAGCAGCAGCCTTAGACGGACTTATGGCTACACCTTC. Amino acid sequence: CASSSLRRTYGYTF. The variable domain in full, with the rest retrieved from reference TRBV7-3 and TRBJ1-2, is GAGVSQTPSNKVTEKGKYVELRCDPISGHTALYWYRQSLGQGPEFLIYFQGTGAADDSGLPNDRFFAVRPEGSVSTLKIQRTERGDSAVYLCASSSLRRTYGYTFGSGTRLTVV.

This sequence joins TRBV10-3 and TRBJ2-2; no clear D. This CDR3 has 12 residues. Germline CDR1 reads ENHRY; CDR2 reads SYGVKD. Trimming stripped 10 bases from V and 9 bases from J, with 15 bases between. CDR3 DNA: TGTGCCACTACCCCCGGAGCTCGGGAGCTGTTTTTT. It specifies CATTPGARELFF.

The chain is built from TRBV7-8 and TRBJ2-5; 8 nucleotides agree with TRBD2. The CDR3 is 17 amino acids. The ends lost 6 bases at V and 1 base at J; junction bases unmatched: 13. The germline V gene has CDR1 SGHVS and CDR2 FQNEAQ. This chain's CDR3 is CASSYSILAGSQETQYF. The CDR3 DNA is TGTGCCAGCAGTTACTCAATCCTAGCGGGCTCCCAAGAGACCCAGTACTTC.

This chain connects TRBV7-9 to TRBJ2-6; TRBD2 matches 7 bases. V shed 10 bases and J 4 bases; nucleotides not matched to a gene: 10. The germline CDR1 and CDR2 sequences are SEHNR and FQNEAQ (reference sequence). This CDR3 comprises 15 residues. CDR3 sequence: CATGGYGSGANVLTF. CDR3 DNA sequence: TGTGCCACCGGGGGGTATGGCTCCGGGGCCAACGTCCTGACTTTC.

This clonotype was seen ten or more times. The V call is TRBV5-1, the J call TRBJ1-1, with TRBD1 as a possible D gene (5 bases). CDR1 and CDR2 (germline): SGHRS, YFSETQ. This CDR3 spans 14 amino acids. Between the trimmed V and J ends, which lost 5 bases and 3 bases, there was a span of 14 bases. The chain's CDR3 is CASSFQGIDTEAFF. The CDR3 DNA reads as TGCGCCAGCAGTTTTCAGGGAATTGACACTGAAGCTTTCTTT.

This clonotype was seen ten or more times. The CDR3 coding sequence is TGCAGTTTGTCGGGCTCGGGGAACAATCAGCCCCAGCATTTT. Protein product: CSLSGSGNNQPQHF. The V call is TRBV20-1, the J call TRBJ1-5, with no clear D. V gave up 8 bases and J gave up 3 bases, with 17 bases separating them. The CDR3 is made up of 14 amino acids. From germline, CDR1 is DFQATT and CDR2 SNEGSKA (reference sequence).

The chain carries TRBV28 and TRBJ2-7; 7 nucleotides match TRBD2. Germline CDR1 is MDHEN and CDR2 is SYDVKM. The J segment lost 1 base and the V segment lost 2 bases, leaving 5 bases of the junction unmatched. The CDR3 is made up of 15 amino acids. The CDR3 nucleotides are TGTGCCAGCAGTTTACATCCTAGCGGATCCTACGAGCAGTACTTC. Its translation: CASSLHPSGSYEQYF.

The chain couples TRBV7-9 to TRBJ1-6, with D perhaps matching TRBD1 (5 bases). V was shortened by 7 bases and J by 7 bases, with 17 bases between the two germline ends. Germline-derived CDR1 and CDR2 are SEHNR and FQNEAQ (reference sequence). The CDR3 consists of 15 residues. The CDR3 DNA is TGTGCCAGCACCCCGGGACCGCTGGTAAATTCACCCCTCCACTTT. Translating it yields CASTPGPLVNSPLHF.

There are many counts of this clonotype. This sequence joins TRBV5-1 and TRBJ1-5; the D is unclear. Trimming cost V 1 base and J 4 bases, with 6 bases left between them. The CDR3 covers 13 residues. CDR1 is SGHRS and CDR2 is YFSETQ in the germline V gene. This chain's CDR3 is CASSLNGNQPQHF. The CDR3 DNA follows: TGCGCCAGCAGCTTGAACGGGAATCAGCCCCAGCATTTT.

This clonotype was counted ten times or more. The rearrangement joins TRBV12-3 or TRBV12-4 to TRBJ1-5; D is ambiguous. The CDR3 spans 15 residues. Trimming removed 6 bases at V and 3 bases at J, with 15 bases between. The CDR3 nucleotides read TGTGCCAGCAGCTCCGCCGCGGGAAACAATCAGCCCCAGCATTTT. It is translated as CASSSAAGNNQPQHF.

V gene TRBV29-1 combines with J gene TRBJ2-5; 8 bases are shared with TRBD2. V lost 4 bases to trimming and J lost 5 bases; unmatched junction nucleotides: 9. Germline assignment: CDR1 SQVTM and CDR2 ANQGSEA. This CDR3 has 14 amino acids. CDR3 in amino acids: CSVVTGGPWETQYF. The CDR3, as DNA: TGCAGCGTTGTGACGGGAGGGCCGTGGGAGACCCAGTACTTC.

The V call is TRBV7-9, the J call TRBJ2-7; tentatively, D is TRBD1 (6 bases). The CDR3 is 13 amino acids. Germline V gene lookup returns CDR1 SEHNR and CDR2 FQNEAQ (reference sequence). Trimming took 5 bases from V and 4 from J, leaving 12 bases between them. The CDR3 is CASSRLRGYEQYF. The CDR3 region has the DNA TGTGCCAGCAGCCGGCTCAGGGGATACGAGCAGTACTTC.

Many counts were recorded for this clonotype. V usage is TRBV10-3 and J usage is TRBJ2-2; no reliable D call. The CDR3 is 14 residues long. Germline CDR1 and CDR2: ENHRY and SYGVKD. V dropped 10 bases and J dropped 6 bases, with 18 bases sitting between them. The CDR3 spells CATATLVGAGELFF. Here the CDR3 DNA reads TGTGCCACCGCCACCCTAGTAGGCGCCGGGGAGCTGTTTTTT.

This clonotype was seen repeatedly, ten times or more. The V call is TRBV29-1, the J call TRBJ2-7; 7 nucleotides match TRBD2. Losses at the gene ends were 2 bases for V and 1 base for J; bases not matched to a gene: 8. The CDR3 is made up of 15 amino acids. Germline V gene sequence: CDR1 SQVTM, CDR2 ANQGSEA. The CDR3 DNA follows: TGCAGCGTTGAAATCTGGCGGGAGAGGTCCTACGAGCAGTACTTC. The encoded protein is CSVEIWRERSYEQYF.

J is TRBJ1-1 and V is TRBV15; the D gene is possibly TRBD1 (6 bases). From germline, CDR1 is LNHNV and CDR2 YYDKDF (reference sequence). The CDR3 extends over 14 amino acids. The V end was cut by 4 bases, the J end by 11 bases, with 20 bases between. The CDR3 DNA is TGTGCCACCAGCAATCCCTCTCAGGGGTTTAGGGCTTTCTTT. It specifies CATSNPSQGFRAFF.

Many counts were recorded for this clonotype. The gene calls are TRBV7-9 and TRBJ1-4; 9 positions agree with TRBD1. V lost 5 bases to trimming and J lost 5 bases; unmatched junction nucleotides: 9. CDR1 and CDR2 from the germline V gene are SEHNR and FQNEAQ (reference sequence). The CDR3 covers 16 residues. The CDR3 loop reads CASSVQQGAWNEKLFF. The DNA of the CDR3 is TGTGCCAGCAGCGTACAACAGGGGGCCTGGAATGAAAAACTGTTTTTT.

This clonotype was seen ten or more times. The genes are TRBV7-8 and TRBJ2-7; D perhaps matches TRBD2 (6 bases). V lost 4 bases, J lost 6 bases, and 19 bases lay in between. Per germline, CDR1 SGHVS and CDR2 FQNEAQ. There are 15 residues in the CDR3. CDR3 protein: CASSSRTTSMGEQYF. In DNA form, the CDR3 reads TGTGCCAGCAGCTCCAGGACTACTTCCATGGGCGAGCAGTACTTC.

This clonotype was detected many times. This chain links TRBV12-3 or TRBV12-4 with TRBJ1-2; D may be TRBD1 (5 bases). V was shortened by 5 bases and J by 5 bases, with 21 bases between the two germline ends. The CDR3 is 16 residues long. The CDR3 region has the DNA TGTGCCAGCAGTCCCGGGGCAGACAAGGCTGGGTATGGCTACACCTTC. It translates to CASSPGADKAGYGYTF.

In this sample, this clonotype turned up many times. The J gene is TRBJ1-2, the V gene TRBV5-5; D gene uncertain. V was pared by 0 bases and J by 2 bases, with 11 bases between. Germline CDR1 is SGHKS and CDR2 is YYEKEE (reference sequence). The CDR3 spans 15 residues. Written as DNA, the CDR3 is TGTGCCAGCAGCTTGGTCGGAGGTCTGAACTATGGCTACACCTTC. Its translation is CASSLVGGLNYGYTF.

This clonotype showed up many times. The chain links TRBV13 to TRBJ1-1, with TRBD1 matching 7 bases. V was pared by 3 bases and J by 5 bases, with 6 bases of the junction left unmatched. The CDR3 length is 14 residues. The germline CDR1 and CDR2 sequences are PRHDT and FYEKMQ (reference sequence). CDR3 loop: CASSLGRGGTEAFF. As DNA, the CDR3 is TGTGCCAGCAGCTTGGGCAGGGGGGGGACTGAAGCTTTCTTT. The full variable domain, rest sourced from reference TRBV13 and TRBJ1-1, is AAGVIQSPRHLIKEKRETATLKCYPIPRHDTVYWYQQGPGQDPQFLISFYEKMQSDKGSIPDRFSAQQFSDYHSELNMSSLELGDSALYFCASSLGRGGTEAFFGQGTRLTVV.

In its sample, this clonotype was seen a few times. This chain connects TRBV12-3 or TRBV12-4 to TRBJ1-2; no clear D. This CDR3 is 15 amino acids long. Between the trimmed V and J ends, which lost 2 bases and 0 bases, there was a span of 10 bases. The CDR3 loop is CASSLRSQSNYGYTF. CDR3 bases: TGTGCCAGCAGTTTAAGGTCCCAGTCTAACTATGGCTACACCTTC.

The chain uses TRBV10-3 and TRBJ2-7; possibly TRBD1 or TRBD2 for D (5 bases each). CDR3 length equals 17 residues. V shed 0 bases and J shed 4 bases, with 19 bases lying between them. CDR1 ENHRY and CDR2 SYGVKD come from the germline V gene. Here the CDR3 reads CAISESAVGGTVYEQYF. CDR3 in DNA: TGTGCCATCAGTGAGTCGGCGGTTGGGGGAACAGTGTACGAGCAGTACTTC.

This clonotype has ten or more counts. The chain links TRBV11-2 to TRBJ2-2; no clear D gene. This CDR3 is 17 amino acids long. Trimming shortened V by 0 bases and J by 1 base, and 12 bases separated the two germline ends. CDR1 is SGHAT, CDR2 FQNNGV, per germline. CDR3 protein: CASSLDQQLGNTGELFF. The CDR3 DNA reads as TGTGCCAGCAGCTTAGATCAACAGCTAGGGAACACCGGGGAGCTGTTTTTT.

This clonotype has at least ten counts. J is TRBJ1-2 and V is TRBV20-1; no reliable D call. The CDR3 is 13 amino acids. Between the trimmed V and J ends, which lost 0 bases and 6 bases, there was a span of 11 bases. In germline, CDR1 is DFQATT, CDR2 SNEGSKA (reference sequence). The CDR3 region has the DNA TGCAGTGCTAGAGATCCTGGGGTCGATGGCTACACCTTC. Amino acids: CSARDPGVDGYTF.

The CDR3 is CASSSRQGGIYGYTF. The CDR3 DNA follows: TGTGCCAGCAGCTCTAGACAGGGGGGGATCTACGGCTACACCTTC. The rearrangement joins TRBV7-2 to TRBJ1-2, with 9 bases identical to TRBD1. The trim removed 4 bases at V and 8 bases at J, leaving 11 bases unmatched. The CDR3 consists of 15 residues. CDR1 SGHTA and CDR2 FQGNSA come from the germline V gene.

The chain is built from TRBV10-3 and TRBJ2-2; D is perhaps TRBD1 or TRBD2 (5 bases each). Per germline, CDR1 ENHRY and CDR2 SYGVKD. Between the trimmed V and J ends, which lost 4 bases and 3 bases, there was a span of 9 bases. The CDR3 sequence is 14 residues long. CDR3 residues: CAISAQGDTGELFF. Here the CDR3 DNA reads TGTGCCATCAGTGCGCAGGGAGACACCGGGGAGCTGTTTTTT.

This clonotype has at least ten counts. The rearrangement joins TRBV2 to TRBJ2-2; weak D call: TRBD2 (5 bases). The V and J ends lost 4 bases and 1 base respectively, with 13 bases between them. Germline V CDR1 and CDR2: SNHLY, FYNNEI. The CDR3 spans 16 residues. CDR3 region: CASSATQAGNTGELFF. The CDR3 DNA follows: TGTGCCAGCAGTGCGACCCAGGCGGGGAACACCGGGGAGCTGTTTTTT.

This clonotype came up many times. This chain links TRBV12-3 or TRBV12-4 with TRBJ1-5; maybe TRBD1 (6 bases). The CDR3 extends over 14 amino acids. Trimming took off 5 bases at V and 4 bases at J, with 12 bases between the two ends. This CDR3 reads CASSAMDRNQPQHF. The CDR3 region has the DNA TGTGCCAGCAGTGCGATGGACAGAAATCAGCCCCAGCATTTT.